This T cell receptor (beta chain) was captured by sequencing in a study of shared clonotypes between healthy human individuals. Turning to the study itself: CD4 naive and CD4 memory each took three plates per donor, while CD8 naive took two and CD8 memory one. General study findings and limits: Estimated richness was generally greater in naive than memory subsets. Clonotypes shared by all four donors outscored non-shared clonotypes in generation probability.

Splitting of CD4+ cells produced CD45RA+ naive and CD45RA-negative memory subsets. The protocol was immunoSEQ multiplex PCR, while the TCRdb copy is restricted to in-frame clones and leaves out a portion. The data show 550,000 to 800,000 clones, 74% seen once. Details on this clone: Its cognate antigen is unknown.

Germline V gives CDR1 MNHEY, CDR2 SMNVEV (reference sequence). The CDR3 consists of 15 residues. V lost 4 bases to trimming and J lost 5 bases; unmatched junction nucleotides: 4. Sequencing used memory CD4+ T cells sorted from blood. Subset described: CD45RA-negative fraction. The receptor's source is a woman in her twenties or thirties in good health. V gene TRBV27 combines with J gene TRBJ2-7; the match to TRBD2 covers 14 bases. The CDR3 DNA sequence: TGTGCCAGCAGTTCGCCGGGACTAGCGGGAGACGAGCAGTACTTC. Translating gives CASSSPGLAGDEQYF.